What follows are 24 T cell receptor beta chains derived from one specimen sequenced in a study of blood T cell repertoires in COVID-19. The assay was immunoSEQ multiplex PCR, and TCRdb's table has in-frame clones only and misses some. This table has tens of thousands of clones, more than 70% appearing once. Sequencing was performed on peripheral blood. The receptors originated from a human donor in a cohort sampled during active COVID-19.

CDR3 sequence: CASRGQAYEQYF. For the CDR3, the DNA is TGTGCCAGCCGGGGACAGGCCTACGAGCAGTACTTC. The chain is built from TRBV2 and TRBJ2-7; 8 positions agree with TRBD1. The CDR3 has 12 amino acids. Germline assignment: CDR1 SNHLY and CDR2 FYNNEI. J was trimmed by 2 bases and V by 8 bases; bases with no gene match: 2.

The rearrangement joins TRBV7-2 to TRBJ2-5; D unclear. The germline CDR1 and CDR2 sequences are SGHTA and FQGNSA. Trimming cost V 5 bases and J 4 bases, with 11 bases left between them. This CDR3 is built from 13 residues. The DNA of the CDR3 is TGTGCCAGCAGCACATGGAGTGGAGAGACCCAGTACTTC. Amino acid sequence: CASSTWSGETQYF. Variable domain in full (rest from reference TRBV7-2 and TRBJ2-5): GAGVSQSPSNKVTEKGKDVELRCDPISGHTALYWYRQSLGQGLEFLIYFQGNSAPDKSGLPSDRFSAERTGGSVSTLTIQRTQQEDSAVYLCASSTWSGETQYFGPGTRLLVL.

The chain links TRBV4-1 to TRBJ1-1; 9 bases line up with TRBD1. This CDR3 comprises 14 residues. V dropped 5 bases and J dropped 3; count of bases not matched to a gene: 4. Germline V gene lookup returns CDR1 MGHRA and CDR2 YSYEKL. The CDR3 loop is CASSYGQGYTEAFF. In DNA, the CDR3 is TGCGCCAGCAGCTACGGACAGGGGTACACTGAAGCTTTCTTT.

DNA of the CDR3: TGTGCCAGCAGCTTGGTGCGACAGGGGACTGAAGCTTTCTTT. Its translation: CASSLVRQGTEAFF. V is TRBV5-5 and J is TRBJ1-1, with 8 bases matching TRBD1. The V gene end was trimmed by 0 bases and the J gene end by 5 bases; junction bases not matched to a gene: 3. CDR1 and CDR2 (germline): SGHKS, YYEKEE (reference sequence). The CDR3 has 14 amino acids.

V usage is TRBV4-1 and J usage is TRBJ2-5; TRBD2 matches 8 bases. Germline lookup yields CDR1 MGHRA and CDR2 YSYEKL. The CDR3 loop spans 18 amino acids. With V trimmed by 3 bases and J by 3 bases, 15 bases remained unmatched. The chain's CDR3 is CASSHVGRLAGTKETQYF. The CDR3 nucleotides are TGCGCCAGCAGCCATGTAGGGCGATTAGCGGGGACTAAAGAGACCCAGTACTTC.

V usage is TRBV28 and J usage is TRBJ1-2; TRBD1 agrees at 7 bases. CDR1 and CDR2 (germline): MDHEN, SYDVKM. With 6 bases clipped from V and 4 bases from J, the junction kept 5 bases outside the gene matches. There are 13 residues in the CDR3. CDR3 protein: CASSPGGRYGYTF. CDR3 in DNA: TGTGCCAGCAGCCCAGGGGGTCGCTATGGCTACACCTTC.

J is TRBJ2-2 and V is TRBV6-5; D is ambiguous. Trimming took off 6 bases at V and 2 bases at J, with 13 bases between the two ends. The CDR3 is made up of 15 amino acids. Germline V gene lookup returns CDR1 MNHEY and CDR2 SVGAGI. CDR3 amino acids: CASSAGSQNTGELFF. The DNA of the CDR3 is TGTGCCAGCAGCGCCGGGTCTCAAAACACCGGGGAGCTGTTTTTT.

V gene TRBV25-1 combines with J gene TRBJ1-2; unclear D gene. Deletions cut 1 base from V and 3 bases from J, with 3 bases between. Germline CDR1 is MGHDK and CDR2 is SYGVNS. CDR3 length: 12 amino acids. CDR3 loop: CASSESDYGYTF. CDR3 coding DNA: TGTGCCAGCAGTGAATCCGACTATGGCTACACCTTC.

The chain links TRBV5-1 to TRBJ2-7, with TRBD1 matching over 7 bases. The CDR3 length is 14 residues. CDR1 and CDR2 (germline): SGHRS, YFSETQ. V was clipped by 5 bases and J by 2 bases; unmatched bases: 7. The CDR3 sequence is CASRVRQGTYEQYF. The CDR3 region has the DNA TGCGCCAGCAGAGTTCGACAGGGTACCTACGAGCAGTACTTC.

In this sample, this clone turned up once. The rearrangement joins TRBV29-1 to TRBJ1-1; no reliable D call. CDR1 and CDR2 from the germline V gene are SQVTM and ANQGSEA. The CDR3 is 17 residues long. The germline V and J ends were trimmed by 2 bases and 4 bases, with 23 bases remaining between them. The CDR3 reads CSVEWRILSSRSTEAFF. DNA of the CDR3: TGCAGCGTTGAATGGAGAATACTTAGTAGTAGGAGCACTGAAGCTTTCTTT.

In DNA form, the CDR3 reads TGTGCCAACGACAGGGGCTCTGGAAACACCATATATTTT. The encoded protein is CANDRGSGNTIYF. The V gene is TRBV7-9, the J gene TRBJ1-3; 8 positions match TRBD1. The CDR3 spans 13 residues. The junction had 2 bases not matched to a gene; V was cut back by 10 bases and J by 0 bases. CDR1 is SEHNR and CDR2 is FQNEAQ in the germline V gene (reference sequence).

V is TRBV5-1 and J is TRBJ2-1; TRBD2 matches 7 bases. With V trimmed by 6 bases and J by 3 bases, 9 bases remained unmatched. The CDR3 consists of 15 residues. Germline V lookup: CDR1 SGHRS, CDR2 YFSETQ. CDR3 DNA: TGCGCCAGCAACCCTACGGGGGGACTCTACAATGAGCAGTTCTTC. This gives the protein CASNPTGGLYNEQFF.

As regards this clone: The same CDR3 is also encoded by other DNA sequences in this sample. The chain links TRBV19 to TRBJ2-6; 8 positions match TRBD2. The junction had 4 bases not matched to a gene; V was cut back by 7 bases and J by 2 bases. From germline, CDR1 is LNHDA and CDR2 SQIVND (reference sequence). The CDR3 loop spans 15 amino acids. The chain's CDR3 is CASTSGGAGANVLTF. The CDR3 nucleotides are TGTGCCAGTACGTCCGGGGGGGCTGGGGCCAACGTCCTGACTTTC.

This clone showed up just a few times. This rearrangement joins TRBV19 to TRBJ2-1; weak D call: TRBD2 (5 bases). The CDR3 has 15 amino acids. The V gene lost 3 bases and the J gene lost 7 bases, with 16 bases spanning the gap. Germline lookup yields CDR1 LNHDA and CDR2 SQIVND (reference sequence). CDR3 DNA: TGTGCCAGTAGTATGACCCGGGGAATTAGGAATGAGCAGTTCTTC. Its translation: CASSMTRGIRNEQFF.

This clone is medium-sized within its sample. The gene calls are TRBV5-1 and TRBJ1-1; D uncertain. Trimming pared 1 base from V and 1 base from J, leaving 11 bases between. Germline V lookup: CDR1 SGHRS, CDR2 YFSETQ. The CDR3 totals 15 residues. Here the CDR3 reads CASSLRASQNTEAFF. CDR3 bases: TGCGCCAGCAGCTTGAGAGCGAGTCAGAACACTGAAGCTTTCTTT.

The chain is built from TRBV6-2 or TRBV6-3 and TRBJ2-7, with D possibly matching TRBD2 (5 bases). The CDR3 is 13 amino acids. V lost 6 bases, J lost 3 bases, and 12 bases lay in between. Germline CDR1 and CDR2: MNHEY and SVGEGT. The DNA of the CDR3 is TGTGCCAGCAGCCTACCGACTAACTACGAGCAGTACTTC. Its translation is CASSLPTNYEQYF.

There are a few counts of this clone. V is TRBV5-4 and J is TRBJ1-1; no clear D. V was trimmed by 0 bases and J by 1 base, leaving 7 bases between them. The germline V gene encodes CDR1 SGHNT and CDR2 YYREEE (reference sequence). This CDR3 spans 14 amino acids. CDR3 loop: CASSLGLSNTEAFF. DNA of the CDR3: TGTGCCAGCAGCTTGGGTCTGTCGAACACTGAAGCTTTCTTT. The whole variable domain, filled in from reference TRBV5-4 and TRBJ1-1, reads ETGVTQSPTHLIKTRGQQVTLRCSSQSGHNTVSWYQQALGQGPQFIFQYYREEENGRGNFPPRFSGLQFPNYSSELNVNALELDDSALYLCASSLGLSNTEAFFGQGTRLTVV.

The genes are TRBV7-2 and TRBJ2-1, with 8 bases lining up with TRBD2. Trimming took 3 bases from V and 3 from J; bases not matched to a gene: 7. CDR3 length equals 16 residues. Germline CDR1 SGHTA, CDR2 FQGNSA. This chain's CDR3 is CASSLLGGAVYNEQFF. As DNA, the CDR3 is TGTGCCAGCAGCTTGCTCGGGGGGGCCGTCTACAATGAGCAGTTCTTC.

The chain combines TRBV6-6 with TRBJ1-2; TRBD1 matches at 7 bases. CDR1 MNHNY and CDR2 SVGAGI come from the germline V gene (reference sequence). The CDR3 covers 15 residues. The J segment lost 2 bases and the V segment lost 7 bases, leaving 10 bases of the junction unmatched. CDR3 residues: CASIPRQGPNYGYTF. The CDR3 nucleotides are TGTGCCAGCATACCGAGACAGGGACCCAACTATGGCTACACCTTC.

CDR3 protein: CASSPSGTANTEAFF. In DNA, the CDR3 is TGTGCCAGCTCACCCTCCGGGACAGCGAACACTGAAGCTTTCTTT. The chain is built from TRBV18 and TRBJ1-1, with 7 nucleotides matching TRBD1. There are 15 residues in the CDR3. CDR1 is KGHSH, CDR2 LQKENI, per germline. The V gene end was trimmed by 3 bases and the J gene end by 1 base; junction bases not matched to a gene: 5.

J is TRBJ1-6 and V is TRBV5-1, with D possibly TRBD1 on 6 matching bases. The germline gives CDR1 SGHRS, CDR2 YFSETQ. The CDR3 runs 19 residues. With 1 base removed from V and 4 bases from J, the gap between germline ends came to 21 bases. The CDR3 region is CASSLYPYLSGTYNSPLHF. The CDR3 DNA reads TGCGCCAGCAGCTTGTACCCCTATCTTTCCGGGACATATAATTCACCCCTCCACTTT. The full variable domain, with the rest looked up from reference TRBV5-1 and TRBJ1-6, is KAGVTQTPRYLIKTRGQQVTLSCSPISGHRSVSWYQQTPGQGLQFLFEYFSETQRNKGNFPGRFSGRQFSNSRSEMNVSTLELGDSALYLCASSLYPYLSGTYNSPLHFGNGTRLTVT.

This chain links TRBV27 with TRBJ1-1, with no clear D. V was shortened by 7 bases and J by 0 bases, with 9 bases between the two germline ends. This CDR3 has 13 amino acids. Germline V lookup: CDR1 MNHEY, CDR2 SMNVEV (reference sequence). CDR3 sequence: CASMLQMNTEAFF. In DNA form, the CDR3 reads TGTGCCAGCATGTTACAAATGAACACTGAAGCTTTCTTT.

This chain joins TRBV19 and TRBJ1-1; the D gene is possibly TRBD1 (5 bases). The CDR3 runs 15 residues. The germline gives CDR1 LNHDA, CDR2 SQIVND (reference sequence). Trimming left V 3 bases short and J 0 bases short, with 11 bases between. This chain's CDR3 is CASSISGTVNTEAFF. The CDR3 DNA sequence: TGTGCCAGTAGTATTTCCGGGACTGTGAACACTGAAGCTTTCTTT.

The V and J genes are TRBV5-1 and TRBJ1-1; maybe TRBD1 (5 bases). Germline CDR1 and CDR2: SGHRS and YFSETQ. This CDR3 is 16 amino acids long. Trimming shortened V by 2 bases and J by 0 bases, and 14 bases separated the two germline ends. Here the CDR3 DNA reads TGCGCCAGCAGCTTTCAATCAGGGCACATGAACACTGAAGCTTTCTTT. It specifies CASSFQSGHMNTEAFF.